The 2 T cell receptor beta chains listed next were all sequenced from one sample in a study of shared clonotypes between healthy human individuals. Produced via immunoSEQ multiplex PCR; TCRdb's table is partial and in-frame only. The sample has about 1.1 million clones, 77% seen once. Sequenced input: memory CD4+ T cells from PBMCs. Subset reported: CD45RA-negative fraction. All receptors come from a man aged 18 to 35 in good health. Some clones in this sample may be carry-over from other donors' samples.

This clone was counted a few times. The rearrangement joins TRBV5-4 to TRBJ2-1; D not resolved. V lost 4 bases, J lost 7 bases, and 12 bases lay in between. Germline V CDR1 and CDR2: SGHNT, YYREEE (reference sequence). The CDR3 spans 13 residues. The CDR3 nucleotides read TGTGCCAGCAGCGTGGCTTACGGAAATGAGCAGTTCTTC. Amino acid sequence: CASSVAYGNEQFF.

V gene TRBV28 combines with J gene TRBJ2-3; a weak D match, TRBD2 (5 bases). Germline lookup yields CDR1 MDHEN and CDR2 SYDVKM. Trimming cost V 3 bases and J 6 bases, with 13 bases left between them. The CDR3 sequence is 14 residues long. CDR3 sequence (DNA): TGTGCCAGCAGTTTGCCCGGGGTGAGGGATACGCAGTATTTT. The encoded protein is CASSLPGVRDTQYF.